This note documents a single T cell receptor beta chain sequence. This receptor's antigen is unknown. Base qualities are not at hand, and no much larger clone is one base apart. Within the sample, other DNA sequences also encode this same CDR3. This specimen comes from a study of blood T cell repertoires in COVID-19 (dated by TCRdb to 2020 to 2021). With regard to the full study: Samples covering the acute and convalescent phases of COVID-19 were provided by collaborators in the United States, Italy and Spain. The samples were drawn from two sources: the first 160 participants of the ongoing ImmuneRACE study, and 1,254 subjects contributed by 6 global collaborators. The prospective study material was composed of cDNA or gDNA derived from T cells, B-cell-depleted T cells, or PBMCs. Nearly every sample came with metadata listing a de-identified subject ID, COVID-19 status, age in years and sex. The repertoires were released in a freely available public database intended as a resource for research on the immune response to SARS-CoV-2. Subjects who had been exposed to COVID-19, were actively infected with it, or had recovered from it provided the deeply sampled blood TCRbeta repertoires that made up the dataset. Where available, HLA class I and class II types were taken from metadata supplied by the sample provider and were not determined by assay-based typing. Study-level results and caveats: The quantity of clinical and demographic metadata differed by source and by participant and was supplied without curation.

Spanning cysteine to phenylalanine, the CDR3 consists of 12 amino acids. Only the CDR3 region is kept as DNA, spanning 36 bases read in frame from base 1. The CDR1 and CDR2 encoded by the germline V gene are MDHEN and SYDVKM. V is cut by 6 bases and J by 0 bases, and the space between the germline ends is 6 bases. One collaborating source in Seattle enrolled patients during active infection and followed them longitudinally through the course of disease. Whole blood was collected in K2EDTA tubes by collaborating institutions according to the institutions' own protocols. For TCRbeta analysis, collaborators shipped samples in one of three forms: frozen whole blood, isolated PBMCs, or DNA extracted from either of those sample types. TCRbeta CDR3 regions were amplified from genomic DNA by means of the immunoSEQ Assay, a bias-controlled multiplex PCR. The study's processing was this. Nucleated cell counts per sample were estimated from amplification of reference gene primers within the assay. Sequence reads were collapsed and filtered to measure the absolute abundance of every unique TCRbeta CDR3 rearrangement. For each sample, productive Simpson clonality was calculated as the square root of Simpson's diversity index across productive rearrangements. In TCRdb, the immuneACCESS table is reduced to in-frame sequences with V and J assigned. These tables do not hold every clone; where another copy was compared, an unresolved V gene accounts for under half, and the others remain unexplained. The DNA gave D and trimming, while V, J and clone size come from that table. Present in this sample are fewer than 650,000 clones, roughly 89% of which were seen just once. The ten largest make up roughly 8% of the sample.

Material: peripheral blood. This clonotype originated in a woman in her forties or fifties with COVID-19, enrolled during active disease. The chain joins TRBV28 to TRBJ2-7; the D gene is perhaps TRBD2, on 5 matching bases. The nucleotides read TGTGCCAGCAGACTAGGCTCCTACGAGCAGTACTTC. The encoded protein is CASRLGSYEQYF.